The next 30 T cell receptor beta chains were all read from a single sample in a study of shared clonotypes between healthy human individuals (dated by TCRdb to the early 2020s). The protocol used for the library was the immunoSEQ multiplex PCR assay. TCRdb retrieved this table from immuneACCESS and kept in-frame rearrangements only. Not all clones are present; in checked studies, unresolved V genes account for under half, and no reason is known for the remainder. The sample has 2 million to 2.5 million clones on record, over 90% of them singletons. The ten top clones hold 0.3% to 0.4% of the sample. The material sequenced was naive CD4+ T cells from PBMCs. Sample cell subset or site, as interpreted from the label and publication: CD45RA+ positively selected. The receptors were sampled from a man aged 18 to 30 in good health. Some clones in this sample may be carry-over from other donors' samples.

In the case of this clone: Other DNA variants within this sample encode the same CDR3. The rearrangement links TRBV28 to TRBJ1-3; D might be TRBD1 (5 bases). The CDR3 is 14 amino acids. The V gene's germline CDR1 is MDHEN and CDR2 SYDVKM. V gave up 4 bases and J gave up 2 bases, with 9 bases separating them. CDR3 nucleotides: TGTGCCAGCAGTTCACTGGGGGCTGGAAACACCATATATTTT. Protein sequence: CASSSLGAGNTIYF.

The rearrangement joins TRBV5-1 to TRBJ1-4; tentative D call: TRBD1 (5 bases). This CDR3 comprises 16 residues. The germline V and J ends were trimmed by 0 bases and 3 bases, with 12 bases remaining between them. Per the germline V gene, CDR1 is SGHRS and CDR2 is YFSETQ. The CDR3 spells CASSLVPQEANEKLFF. As DNA, the CDR3 is TGCGCCAGCAGCTTGGTGCCACAGGAGGCTAATGAAAAACTGTTTTTT.

The rearrangement links TRBV7-8 to TRBJ2-5; D gene unclear. With 3 bases removed from V and 2 bases from J, the gap between germline ends came to 7 bases. The CDR3 totals 13 residues. CDR1 SGHVS and CDR2 FQNEAQ come from the germline V gene. The CDR3 DNA is TGTGCCAGCAGCTTGCTCCGGCAAGAGACCCAGTACTTC. This sequence encodes CASSLLRQETQYF.

J is TRBJ2-5 and V is TRBV19; tentatively, D is TRBD1 (5 bases). The germline V and J ends were trimmed by 5 bases and 1 base, with 8 bases remaining between them. The CDR3 has 13 residues. The V gene's germline CDR1 is LNHDA and CDR2 SQIVND (reference sequence). CDR3 nucleotides: TGTGCCAGTAGTCGGACAAGCCAAGAGACCCAGTACTTC. This translates into CASSRTSQETQYF.

A few counts support this clone. The CDR3 loop reads CASSYRGRKLFF. Here the CDR3 DNA reads TGTGCCAGCAGTTACAGGGGCAGAAAACTGTTTTTT. This rearrangement joins TRBV28 to TRBJ1-4; 7 bases match TRBD1. The CDR3 runs to 12 residues. With V trimmed by 4 bases and J by 10 bases, 3 bases remained unmatched. Germline values: CDR1 MDHEN, CDR2 SYDVKM.

This clone appeared once. The chain joins TRBV7-2 to TRBJ2-1; D gene ambiguous. V was clipped by 6 bases and J by 2 bases, with 14 bases between them. Germline V gene lookup returns CDR1 SGHTA and CDR2 FQGNSA. The CDR3 contains 15 residues. CDR3 sequence reads: CASRPPGGAYNEQFF. The CDR3 DNA sequence: TGTGCCAGCAGACCGCCAGGCGGTGCCTACAATGAGCAGTTCTTC.

This rearrangement joins TRBV7-2 to TRBJ2-2; no clear D. The CDR3 contains 16 residues. Germline V gene lookup returns CDR1 SGHTA and CDR2 FQGNSA. V was trimmed by 0 bases and J by 4 bases, leaving 12 bases between them. This CDR3 reads CASSLALSTGTGELFF. In DNA form, the CDR3 reads TGTGCCAGCAGCTTAGCTCTCAGTACGGGCACCGGGGAGCTGTTTTTT.

J is TRBJ1-2 and V is TRBV28; D gene ambiguous. This CDR3 region has 12 residues. The V gene lost 3 bases and the J gene lost 8 bases, with 10 bases spanning the gap. Looked up from germline, CDR1 is MDHEN and CDR2 is SYDVKM. CDR3: CASSLERLGYTF. Written as DNA, the CDR3 is TGTGCCAGCAGTTTGGAGAGGCTCGGCTACACCTTC.

This rearrangement joins TRBV28 to TRBJ2-7, with TRBD2 as a possible D gene (6 bases). Trimming pared 5 bases from V and 3 bases from J, leaving 14 bases between. CDR1 and CDR2 (germline): MDHEN, SYDVKM. The length of the CDR3 is 14 residues. CDR3 sequence reads: CASSVPGLIYEQYF. Written as DNA, the CDR3 is TGTGCCAGCAGTGTTCCGGGACTTATCTACGAGCAGTACTTC.

A few counts support this clone. This chain connects TRBV7-9 to TRBJ1-2, with a tentative D call TRBD1 (6 bases). CDR3 length: 12 amino acids. V lost 5 bases and J 7 bases, leaving 11 bases between the germline ends. Germline values: CDR1 SEHNR, CDR2 FQNEAQ (reference sequence). CDR3 sequence reads: CASSPLDSGYTF. CDR3 sequence (DNA): TGTGCCAGCAGCCCTCTGGACAGTGGCTACACCTTC.

This clone occurred a few times. V usage is TRBV2 and J usage is TRBJ1-1; tentatively, D is TRBD1 (6 bases). Looked up from germline, CDR1 is SNHLY and CDR2 is FYNNEI. The V and J ends lost 3 bases and 1 base respectively, with 12 bases between them. The CDR3 length is 15 residues. The CDR3 protein is CASSDLGAPNTEAFF. Here the CDR3 DNA reads TGTGCCAGCAGTGATTTGGGGGCCCCGAACACTGAAGCTTTCTTT.

This clone was picked up one time. The chain carries TRBV5-4 and TRBJ2-7; TRBD2 matches 10 bases. This CDR3 has 16 amino acids. The V segment lost 9 bases and the J segment 4 bases; nucleotides outside the gene matches: 16. The germline V gene has CDR1 SGHNT and CDR2 YYREEE (reference sequence). The CDR3 nucleotides are TGTGCCACCGGGCGGGGTGGAATAGCGGGAGGTTACGAGCAGTACTTC. It codes for CATGRGGIAGGYEQYF.

The chain employs TRBV15 and TRBJ2-6; maybe TRBD1 (5 bases). V was trimmed by 3 bases and J by 0 bases, leaving 6 bases between them. Germline CDR1 reads LNHNV; CDR2 reads YYDKDF (reference sequence). This CDR3 contains 15 residues. CDR3 protein: CATSRGLSGANVLTF. In nucleotides, the CDR3 is TGTGCCACCAGCAGGGGGCTCTCTGGGGCCAACGTCCTGACTTTC.

Details on this clone: Other DNA sequences within the sample encode an identical CDR3. The chain has TRBV29-1 and TRBJ1-2, with 7 nucleotides matching TRBD1. The CDR3 length is 14 residues. Germline V gene sequence: CDR1 SQVTM, CDR2 ANQGSEA. With 4 bases clipped from V and 4 bases from J, the junction kept 9 bases outside the gene matches. The CDR3 is CSVASGTATYGYTF. The CDR3 DNA reads as TGCAGCGTTGCCTCTGGGACAGCCACCTATGGCTACACCTTC.

Worth noting for this clone: Additional DNA sequences in this sample encode the identical CDR3. This chain connects TRBV27 to TRBJ2-1, with 8 bases matching TRBD2. V lost 2 bases to trimming and J lost 3 bases; unmatched junction nucleotides: 3. CDR1 and CDR2 (germline): MNHEY, SMNVEV (reference sequence). The length of the CDR3 is 15 residues. The CDR3 bases are TGTGCCAGCAGTTTAAACAGCGGGAGCTACAATGAGCAGTTCTTC. This encodes CASSLNSGSYNEQFF.

The CDR3, as DNA: TGTGCCAGCACCAGGGACTCCCAGCGGGGCTACACCTTC. Its protein is CASTRDSQRGYTF. The chain is built from TRBV28 and TRBJ1-2; D may be TRBD1 (5 bases). V lost 7 bases and J 8 bases, leaving 17 bases between the germline ends. The CDR3 loop spans 13 amino acids. Germline values: CDR1 MDHEN, CDR2 SYDVKM.

The count of this clone is one. The gene calls are TRBV4-3 and TRBJ1-5; D is unresolved. V lost 1 base and J lost 0, with 13 bases in between. Germline CDR1 reads LGHNA; CDR2 reads YSLEER. The CDR3 length is 17 residues. The CDR3 loop is CASSQAAGSYSNQPQHF. In DNA, the CDR3 is TGCGCCAGCAGCCAAGCGGCGGGCTCCTATAGCAATCAGCCCCAGCATTTT.

A remark on this clone: This specimen includes other DNA sequences encoding the same CDR3. This chain joins TRBV5-1 and TRBJ1-4; perhaps TRBD1 as D (5 bases). This CDR3 is built from 14 residues. The V end was cut by 2 bases, the J end by 7 bases, with 12 bases between. The germline CDR1 and CDR2 sequences are SGHRS and YFSETQ. CDR3 region: CASSFGGRGEKLFF. The CDR3 DNA reads TGCGCCAGCAGCTTCGGGGGGAGAGGTGAAAAACTGTTTTTT.

This clone was found once. The junction departs from the called germline gene at one end, perhaps through a read error. The chain links TRBV29-1 to TRBJ2-3, with D perhaps TRBD1 (5 bases). CDR1 is SQVTM and CDR2 is ANQGSEA in the germline V gene. The CDR3 consists of 15 residues. The CDR3 loop is CSAPDLVPHTGTQYF. CDR3 sequence (DNA): TGCAGCGCTCCGGACCTAGTCCCCCACACAGGTACGCAGTATTTT.

About this clone: An end of the junction does not agree with germline; a read error may underlie this. This rearrangement joins TRBV5-5 to TRBJ2-1; the D gene is possibly TRBD2 (6 bases). The CDR3 length is 15 residues. Germline CDR1 and CDR2: SGHKS and YYEKEE (reference sequence). The CDR3 bases are TGTGCCAGCAACTTGGTGGGGGGATGGGGCAATGAGCAGTTCTTC. As protein: CASNLVGGWGNEQFF.

In this sample, this clone turned up once. The rearrangement links TRBV28 to TRBJ2-1; 9 bases match TRBD1. The CDR3 totals 16 residues. Trimming removed 5 bases from V and 5 bases from J; junction bases left unmatched: 10. CDR1 is MDHEN, CDR2 SYDVKM, per germline. The DNA for the CDR3 is TGTGCCAGCAGTCCACGCAAAGGGACAGGGAACAATGAGCAGTTCTTC. Residues: CASSPRKGTGNNEQFF.

This clone was recorded only once. The sample holds other DNA sequences that translate to the same CDR3. The genes are TRBV4-2 and TRBJ2-3, with D perhaps matching TRBD1 or TRBD2 (5 bases each). Deletions cut 8 bases from V and 2 bases from J, with 11 bases between. The CDR3 has 13 residues. Germline CDR1 reads LGHNA; CDR2 reads YNFKEQ. The CDR3 bases are TGTGCCAGCTCGAGGGACCTCACAGATACGCAGTATTTT. Translation: CASSRDLTDTQYF.

The chain has TRBV9 and TRBJ2-5, with D possibly called TRBD1 or TRBD2 (5 bases each). Between the trimmed V and J ends, which lost 0 bases and 7 bases, there was a span of 16 bases. The CDR3 consists of 15 residues. Germline CDR1 and CDR2: SGDLS and YYNGEE. CDR3 DNA: TGTGCCAGCAGCGTAGCTGGCGAGGGGTGGTCGACCCAGTACTTC. Protein sequence: CASSVAGEGWSTQYF.

In this sample, this clone turned up a few times. V is TRBV30 and J is TRBJ1-1; D gene unclear. The CDR3 runs 13 residues. CDR1 is GTSNPN and CDR2 is SVGIG in the germline V gene (reference sequence). The V gene lost 8 bases and the J gene lost 1 base, with 14 bases spanning the gap. CDR3 sequence reads: CAAGLGENTEAFF. The CDR3 DNA reads TGTGCCGCCGGACTGGGAGAGAACACTGAAGCTTTCTTT.

The rearrangement joins TRBV5-6 to TRBJ2-7; TRBD1 matches 10 bases. Unmatched junction bases numbered 8, after V lost 1 base and J lost 4 bases. The CDR3 length is 16 residues. Germline-derived CDR1 and CDR2 are SGHDT and YYEEEE. CDR3 residues: CASSLRGQGILYEQYF. CDR3 sequence (DNA): TGTGCCAGCAGCTTGCGGGGACAGGGGATTCTATACGAGCAGTACTTC.

This clone is a singleton in its sample. The V and J genes are TRBV7-6 and TRBJ2-5; D remains unclear. The germline V gene encodes CDR1 SGHVS and CDR2 FNYEAQ. The CDR3 spans 13 residues. V was pared by 1 base and J by 5 bases, with 8 bases between. The CDR3 DNA reads as TGTGCCAGCAGCTTAGTAGTCCGGGAGACCCAGTACTTC. It specifies CASSLVVRETQYF.

The chain is built from TRBV2 and TRBJ2-1; the match to TRBD2 covers 8 bases. Germline CDR1 reads SNHLY; CDR2 reads FYNNEI. Trimming cost V 5 bases and J 5 bases; bases outside gene matches: 8. The CDR3 is made up of 15 amino acids. Here the CDR3 DNA reads TGTGCCAGCAGTCCCGACAGCGGGGGTAACAATGAGCAGTTCTTC. The encoded protein is CASSPDSGGNNEQFF.

This chain links TRBV7-9 with TRBJ1-5; 10 nucleotides align to TRBD1. The CDR3 contains 15 residues. Germline loops: CDR1 SEHNR, CDR2 FQNEAQ (reference sequence). The V segment lost 5 bases and the J segment 5 bases; nucleotides outside the gene matches: 6. CDR3 nucleotide sequence: TGTGCCAGCAGCCCCCAGACAGGGGGCGATCAGCCCCAGCATTTT. Its translation: CASSPQTGGDQPQHF.

J is TRBJ1-2 and V is TRBV6-5; 8 bases line up with TRBD1. V trimming: 5 bases; J trimming: 3 bases; junction bases outside the gene matches: 5. Germline values: CDR1 MNHEY, CDR2 SVGAGI. CDR3 length equals 14 residues. The DNA for the CDR3 is TGTGCCAGCAGTCGAGGGGGACAGGACTATGGCTACACCTTC. This translates into CASSRGGQDYGYTF.

The V call is TRBV7-3, the J call TRBJ1-1; D call uncertain. Germline V gene lookup returns CDR1 SGHTA and CDR2 FQGTGA. The germline V and J ends were trimmed by 2 bases and 5 bases, with 9 bases remaining between them. The CDR3 is 13 amino acids. CDR3 in amino acids: CASSLSVGTEAFF. For the CDR3, the DNA is TGTGCCAGCAGCTTATCAGTGGGTACTGAAGCTTTCTTT. Full variable domain (outside the CDR3, taken from reference TRBV7-3 and TRBJ1-1): GAGVSQTPSNKVTEKGKYVELRCDPISGHTALYWYRQSLGQGPEFLIYFQGTGAADDSGLPNDRFFAVRPEGSVSTLKIQRTERGDSAVYLCASSLSVGTEAFFGQGTRLTVV.